Detailed here is one T cell receptor beta chain. TCRdb derives one entry per CDR3 protein from the 5' RACE reads, leaving out DNA. This specimen shows hundreds of thousands of distinct CDR3 sequences; the ten leading clones hold around 3.3%. These data are taken from a study of T cells expressing NK-cell markers. Study at large: Sorted T-cell subsets CD3+CD56+NKG2C+, CD3+CD56+NKG2C- and CD3+CD56-NKG2C+ were TCR beta-sequenced. Most of the eight sequenced donors tested HCMV-seropositive; one tested seronegative.

Germline CDR1 is MRHNA and CDR2 is SNTAGT. This CDR3 region has 15 residues. Sequenced: blood T cells: a sorted CD56 or NKG2C T cell subset, CD4+ or CD8+ T cells, or bulk PBMC T cells (not recorded which). This receptor was obtained from a man aged 18 to 35 in good health. This chain joins TRBV6-4 and TRBJ2-1; TCRdb picks TRBD1, but there is no DNA to check that call. The CDR3 sequence: CASSVSRLPGDEQFF.